Sequencing of this T cell receptor (beta chain) was carried out in a study of cytomegalovirus exposure and HLA in healthy donors. Study-wide findings and caveats: There were some public TCRs occurring in many donors, but most TCR sequences were rare. Prediction of most subjects' HLA-A and HLA-B alleles by TCR beta sequences was reportedly accurate.

Primers for the PCR totalled 60 Vbeta and 13 Jbeta. Generated by immunoSEQ multiplex PCR, the TCRdb table keeps only in-frame clones and is missing some. The sample consists of tens of thousands of clones, around four fifths of them appearing once. This clone has only one observation. Its antigen is unknown. The germline V and J ends were trimmed by 6 bases and 2 bases, with 9 bases remaining between them. This CDR3 is 13 amino acids long. Germline CDR1 is MNHNS and CDR2 is SASEGT. The TCR originated in a male donor in good health and CMV-seronegative. The chain is built from TRBV6-1 and TRBJ2-3; D might be TRBD2 (6 bases). The sequencing input was PBMCs. The CDR3 region has the DNA TGTGCCAGCAGGGCGGGAAACACAGATACGCAGTATTTT. It translates to CASRAGNTDTQYF.